Listed here are 21 T cell receptor beta chains from one sample, sequenced in a study of shared clonotypes between healthy human individuals. Clones were sequenced by immunoSEQ multiplex PCR, and TCRdb holds only the in-frame ones, with some missing. The table shows millions of clones, with approximately 95% occurring only once. Sequencing was done on a sample of naive CD4+ T cells from PBMCs. Sample subset: CD45RA+ positively selected. Receptors originate from a man in his late teens or twenties in good health. Some clones in this sample may be carry-over from other donors' samples.

This chain joins TRBV27 and TRBJ1-2; TRBD1 might be the D (6 bases). The CDR3 has 13 amino acids. Germline V gene data show CDR1 as MNHEY and CDR2 as SMNVEV (reference sequence). V was trimmed by 5 bases and J by 3 bases, leaving 10 bases between them. The CDR3 sequence is CASSTDSYYGYTF. CDR3 sequence (DNA): TGTGCCAGCAGTACGGACAGCTACTATGGCTACACCTTC.

The chain joins TRBV28 to TRBJ2-4; 7 nucleotides line up with TRBD2. Germline CDR1 MDHEN, CDR2 SYDVKM. The J segment lost 0 bases and the V segment lost 4 bases, leaving 9 bases of the junction unmatched. The length of the CDR3 is 17 residues. As DNA, the CDR3 is TGTGCCAGCAGTTCGCCCGCTAGCGGACTAGCCAAAAACATTCAGTACTTC. Translated, it gives CASSSPASGLAKNIQYF.

The chain links TRBV5-1 to TRBJ2-5; the match to TRBD2 covers 9 bases. Trimming took 0 bases from V and 1 from J; bases not matched to a gene: 4. Germline values: CDR1 SGHRS, CDR2 YFSETQ. CDR3 length: 16 residues. For the CDR3, the DNA is TGCGCCAGCAGCTTGGCGGGACTAGCAGTCCAAGAGACCCAGTACTTC. It is translated as CASSLAGLAVQETQYF. Variable domain in full (rest from reference TRBV5-1 and TRBJ2-5): KAGVTQTPRYLIKTRGQQVTLSCSPISGHRSVSWYQQTPGQGLQFLFEYFSETQRNKGNFPGRFSGRQFSNSRSEMNVSTLELGDSALYLCASSLAGLAVQETQYFGPGTRLLVL.

The rearrangement joins TRBV6-1 to TRBJ2-5; 7 bases are a match to TRBD1. This CDR3 contains 13 residues. The V gene end was trimmed by 6 bases and the J gene end by 1 base; junction bases not matched to a gene: 2. From germline, CDR1 is MNHNS and CDR2 SASEGT. CDR3 protein: CASRGTAQETQYF. CDR3 nucleotides: TGTGCCAGCAGGGGGACAGCCCAAGAGACCCAGTACTTC.

The rearrangement uses TRBV5-6 and TRBJ1-1; weak D call: TRBD1 (6 bases). The CDR3 is made up of 14 amino acids. V was cut by 2 bases and J by 0 bases, with 8 bases left in between. Looked up from germline, CDR1 is SGHDT and CDR2 is YYEEEE. CDR3 region: CASSLGQMNTEAFF. The CDR3 DNA reads as TGTGCCAGCAGCTTAGGACAGATGAACACTGAAGCTTTCTTT.

The V call is TRBV4-3, the J call TRBJ2-6; D is possibly TRBD1 (5 bases). There are 18 residues in the CDR3. The V end lost 0 bases, the J end lost 2 bases, and 14 bases lay between the germline ends. CDR1 and CDR2 from the germline V gene are LGHNA and YSLEER. The CDR3 loop is CASSQEPWGAAGANVLTF. CDR3 coding DNA: TGCGCCAGCAGCCAAGAACCGTGGGGCGCGGCTGGGGCCAACGTCCTGACTTTC.

The chain recombines TRBV7-9 with TRBJ2-2; D might be TRBD2 (5 bases). V dropped 7 bases and J dropped 3 bases, with 12 bases sitting between them. CDR1 and CDR2 (germline): SEHNR, FQNEAQ (reference sequence). CDR3 length: 14 amino acids. The CDR3: CASTLLRDTGELFF. CDR3 sequence (DNA): TGTGCCAGCACTCTACTGAGGGACACCGGGGAGCTGTTTTTT.

The chain has TRBV5-5 and TRBJ1-5, with D perhaps TRBD1 (5 bases). There are 13 residues in the CDR3. CDR1 is SGHKS, CDR2 YYEKEE, per germline (reference sequence). V was trimmed by 4 bases and J by 11 bases, leaving 16 bases between them. The CDR3 sequence is CASSPGTHLAQHF. For the CDR3, the DNA is TGTGCCAGCAGCCCCGGGACCCATTTGGCCCAGCATTTT.

This clone was found once. The chain recombines TRBV4-3 with TRBJ2-7; the D is unclear. CDR1 LGHNA and CDR2 YSLEER come from the germline V gene. The CDR3 extends over 16 amino acids. The V end lost 1 base, the J end lost 3 bases, and 16 bases lay between the germline ends. CDR3 loop: CASSQATNLSFYEQYF. The CDR3 region has the DNA TGCGCCAGCAGCCAAGCTACAAACCTCTCGTTCTACGAGCAGTACTTC.

The chain has TRBV27 and TRBJ1-2; 7 bases are a match to TRBD1. Germline V lookup: CDR1 MNHEY, CDR2 SMNVEV (reference sequence). The CDR3 is 13 residues long. V lost 5 bases and J lost 5; bases outside the gene matches: 5. The CDR3, as DNA: TGTGCCAGCAGTACCCGGACAGGTTATGGCTACACCTTC. It is translated as CASSTRTGYGYTF.

V gene TRBV5-4 combines with J gene TRBJ2-2, with 16 bases matching TRBD2. Per the germline V gene, CDR1 is SGHNT and CDR2 is YYREEE (reference sequence). V trimming: 4 bases; J trimming: 10 bases; junction bases outside the gene matches: 7. The CDR3 is 16 amino acids. The CDR3 reads CASSTGLAGGREELFF. CDR3 DNA sequence: TGTGCCAGCAGCACGGGACTAGCGGGAGGGCGAGAGGAGCTGTTTTTT.

The CDR3 coding sequence is TGCGCCAGCAGCCAAGATCTGGGGAGGAGGTATGGCTACACCTTC. Translated, it gives CASSQDLGRRYGYTF. The gene calls are TRBV4-3 and TRBJ1-2; D gene ambiguous. V was pared by 0 bases and J by 5 bases, with 13 bases between. The CDR3 is 15 amino acids. Germline V lookup: CDR1 LGHNA, CDR2 YSLEER.

In DNA, the CDR3 is TGTGCCAGCAGCGGGAAGGGGAGAGGAGAGCAGTACTTC. It encodes CASSGKGRGEQYF. The chain employs TRBV6-1 and TRBJ2-7; perhaps D is TRBD1 or TRBD2 (5 bases each). The CDR3 consists of 13 residues. Trimming cost V 6 bases and J 7 bases, with 16 bases left between them. Germline V gene data show CDR1 as MNHNS and CDR2 as SASEGT.

This chain joins TRBV7-2 and TRBJ1-1; weak D call: TRBD1 (6 bases). CDR1 SGHTA and CDR2 FQGNSA come from the germline V gene. The V gene lost 0 bases and the J gene lost 0 bases, with 8 bases spanning the gap. The CDR3 runs to 15 residues. The CDR3 DNA sequence: TGTGCCAGCAGCTTAGCCAGGGGACTGAACACTGAAGCTTTCTTT. As protein: CASSLARGLNTEAFF.

The chain couples TRBV11-2 to TRBJ2-3; D not certain. The CDR3 runs to 12 residues. V was trimmed by 5 bases and J by 2 bases, leaving 5 bases between them. The V gene's germline CDR1 is SGHAT and CDR2 FQNNGV. The CDR3 DNA follows: TGTGCCAGCAGCATACTCACAGATACGCAGTATTTT. Encoded protein: CASSILTDTQYF.

This clone was observed a few times. The chain uses TRBV29-1 and TRBJ1-4, with D uncertain. Trimming left V 5 bases short and J 6 bases short, with 10 bases between. The germline V gene encodes CDR1 SQVTM and CDR2 ANQGSEA. The CDR3 is 12 amino acids. CDR3 DNA sequence: TGCAGCGTTCAAATGCTGGATGAAAAACTGTTTTTT. This gives the protein CSVQMLDEKLFF.

This chain connects TRBV7-3 to TRBJ1-3; D is perhaps TRBD1 (5 bases). The CDR3 extends over 15 amino acids. Trimming left V 2 bases short and J 3 bases short, with 11 bases between. CDR1 and CDR2 (germline): SGHTA, FQGTGA. The CDR3 region is CASSLDTGLGNTIYF. The CDR3 coding sequence is TGTGCCAGCAGCTTAGATACGGGGCTTGGAAACACCATATATTTT.

V is TRBV7-9 and J is TRBJ2-7, with 9 bases fitting TRBD1. The germline CDR1 and CDR2 sequences are SEHNR and FQNEAQ (reference sequence). The CDR3 length is 16 residues. Germline trimming cut 5 bases from V and 4 bases from J; bases unmatched to any gene: 12. The CDR3 DNA is TGTGCCAGCAGCGCCGGGACAGGGAGTGTGAAGTACGAGCAGTACTTC. Translation gives CASSAGTGSVKYEQYF.

In its sample, this clone was seen once. Written as DNA, the CDR3 is TGTGCCAGCAGCCAAGATCGAGGGAACGAGCAGTACTTC. Amino acid sequence: CASSQDRGNEQYF. This chain links TRBV4-2 with TRBJ2-7; D is possibly TRBD2 (5 bases). This CDR3 is 13 amino acids long. V was trimmed by 0 bases and J by 5 bases, leaving 8 bases between them. The germline CDR1 and CDR2 sequences are LGHNA and YNFKEQ.

The rearrangement links TRBV5-6 to TRBJ1-4; D unclear. Germline loops: CDR1 SGHDT, CDR2 YYEEEE. V was pared by 0 bases and J by 11 bases, with 11 bases between. The CDR3 has 13 amino acids. CDR3 bases: TGTGCCAGCAGCTTGGTCGAAGCGGACAAACTGTTTTTT. This translates into CASSLVEADKLFF.

Only one count was recorded for this clone. The chain uses TRBV18 and TRBJ2-1; D is possibly TRBD2 (5 bases). The germline V gene has CDR1 KGHSH and CDR2 LQKENI. CDR3 length equals 15 residues. Between the trimmed V and J ends, which lost 3 bases and 8 bases, there was a span of 17 bases. The CDR3 region has the DNA TGTGCCAGCTCACCGACACTAGTCCCTGGGGATGAGCAGTTCTTC. This translates into CASSPTLVPGDEQFF.